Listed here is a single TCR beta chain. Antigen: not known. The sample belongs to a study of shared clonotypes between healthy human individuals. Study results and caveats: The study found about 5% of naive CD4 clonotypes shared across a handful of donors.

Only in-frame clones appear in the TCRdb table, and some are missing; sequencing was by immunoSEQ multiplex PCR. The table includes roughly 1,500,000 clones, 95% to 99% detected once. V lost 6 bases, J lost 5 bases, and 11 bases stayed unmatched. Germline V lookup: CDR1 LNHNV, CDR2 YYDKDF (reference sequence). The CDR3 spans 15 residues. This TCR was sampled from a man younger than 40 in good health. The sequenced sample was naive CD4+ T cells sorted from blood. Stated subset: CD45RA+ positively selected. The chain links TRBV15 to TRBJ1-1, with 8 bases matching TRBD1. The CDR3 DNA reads TGTGCCACCAGTACCAACAGGGGGAGTTGGACTGAAGCTTTCTTT. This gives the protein CATSTNRGSWTEAFF.